This entry describes one T cell receptor (beta chain). This clone appeared a few times. The target of this receptor is not known. No much larger clone is present one base from it, and per-base qualities are unavailable. The sample comes from a study of cytotoxic CD8 clonotypes in ibrutinib-treated CLL (dated by TCRdb to the early 2020s). About the full investigation: The cohort was composed of around twelve relapsed/refractory and roughly 16 treatment-naive patients; IGHV unmutated status was identified in some 17 patients. All remission and progressive disease samples were collected while patients were still receiving ibrutinib. Longitudinal samples were available for about 30% of the 86 trial participants. Response samples were taken after a median of approximately 13 months on treatment, ranging from about 6 to 36 months. Cryopreserved peripheral blood mononuclear cells were obtained prior to treatment, at the time of response, and at either disease progression or sustained remission. On average, each sample yielded hundreds of thousands of productive templates and about 95,000 productive rearrangements. Partial responses were observed in about 24 patients and complete responses in 2; after a median follow-up of 68 months, remission was maintained in approximately 14 patients and progression was observed in approximately 12.

Taken with the paper, the label for time point translates to: more than 10 months on ibrutinib. For TCR beta library preparation, roughly 2 micrograms of genomic DNA were extracted from the cryopreserved PBMCs. Longitudinal blood samples from CLL patients receiving ibrutinib monotherapy were subjected to high-throughput TCR beta sequencing. The patients were enrolled in a single-center, open-label phase 2 trial of ibrutinib monotherapy. The goal of deep resolution MiSeq sequencing was a depth between 1 in 1 million and 1 in 200,000 T cells, and coverage averaged 10x per clonotype. TCR beta libraries were generated with the immunoSEQ hsTCRB Kit. The paper's processing steps were these. ImmunoSEQ Data Assistant and ImmunoSEQ Analyzer were used for data analysis, and V, D and J genes were assigned according to IMGT definitions. Clonality, with values ranging from 0 to 1, was calculated as one minus the normalized Shannon entropy of productive rearrangement frequencies. Only overrepresented clonotypes making up at least 0.05% of each patient's repertoire were included in the public clonotype analysis. Repertoires from some 14 age-matched healthy donors in immuneACCESS were used as clonality controls. Here the immuneACCESS table is served through TCRdb, limited to in-frame sequences with V and J called. Missing clones are a known gap in these copies; in checked studies unresolved V genes cover under half, and the rest lacks a known reason. Clone size and the V and J calls come from that table; the DNA yielded D and trimming. This sample lists about 150,000 clones; 79% were detected once. About 13% of the sample goes to the ten largest clones.

V and J are truncated by 2 bases and 7 bases respectively, leaving an intervening sequence of 2 bases. CDR3 length: 11 amino acids, cysteine to phenylalanine. CDR3 DNA is the only sequence kept; it has 33 bases, read in frame from the first base. Per the germline V gene (reference sequence), MNHEY is the CDR1 and SMNVEV is the CDR2. Summary of the overall study and its limitations: Baseline clonality exceeded that of age-matched healthy donors and correlated strongly with circulating CD8+ T-cell counts. Public clonotypes were found to be uncommon and were observed to contract or remain stable during treatment; the increase in clonality was shown to reflect expansion of private clonotypes at ibrutinib response. Lymph node repertoires were not examined, and the timing of sampling was not matched between patients in sustained remission and those whose disease progressed. Clonality increased at ibrutinib response, stayed stable in sustained remission, and fell back toward baseline at progression.

This receptor was identified in a human donor with chronic lymphocytic leukemia. The V and J segments used are TRBV27 and TRBJ2-2, with no confident D gene call. This specimen consisted of PBMCs, obtained after 12 months of ibrutinib treatment. The CDR3 sequence is CASSLLGELFF. The DNA reads TGTGCCAGCAGTTTACTCGGGGAGCTGTTTTTT.